These 16 T cell receptor beta chains share one sample of origin, sequenced in a study of shared clonotypes between healthy human individuals (dated by TCRdb to about 2020). The library was obtained by the immunoSEQ multiplex PCR assay. In its TCRdb copy, this immuneACCESS table keeps in-frame sequences only and misses some clones. Where compared with another copy, unresolved V genes explain less than half of these, and the others have no known cause. The table for this sample lists over 2 million clones; about 95% of them were counted only once. More than 0.95% of the sample is taken by the ten largest. CD8 naive samples were CD45RO-negative cells positively selected for CCR7, giving a CD45RA+CCR7+ population that excluded TemRA cells. What was sequenced was naive CD8+ T cells sorted from blood. The meaning of the sample's cell subset or site label: CD45RA+CCR7+. These receptors were taken from a man aged 18 to 35 in good health.

The chain recombines TRBV30 with TRBJ2-5, with no clear D. With the DNA end fitting TRBJ2-7 better, the J assignment may be wrong. The germline V gene has CDR1 GTSNPN and CDR2 SVGIG (reference sequence). The CDR3 sequence is 14 residues long. The CDR3 sequence: CAWSVWASPYEQYF. The CDR3 nucleotides read TGTGCCTGGAGTGTTTGGGCCAGTCCCTACGAGCAGTACTTC.

A word on this clone: In the same sample, other DNA sequences code for this CDR3. This chain joins TRBV5-1 and TRBJ1-1, with D unresolved. Germline V CDR1 and CDR2: SGHRS, YFSETQ. V lost 0 bases and J lost 1, with 7 bases in between. The length of the CDR3 is 14 residues. CDR3 region: CASSLARANTEAFF. The CDR3 nucleotides are TGCGCCAGCAGCTTGGCACGAGCGAACACTGAAGCTTTCTTT.

This clone was detected only once. The gene calls are TRBV7-2 and TRBJ2-7; 10 bases are shared with TRBD2. V lost 4 bases to trimming and J lost 2 bases; unmatched junction nucleotides: 2. This CDR3 comprises 14 residues. Germline CDR1 reads SGHTA; CDR2 reads FQGNSA. CDR3 coding DNA: TGTGCCAGCAGCTATACTAGCGGGGCCTACGAGCAGTACTTC. It specifies CASSYTSGAYEQYF.

The chain couples TRBV29-1 to TRBJ1-2; D perhaps matches TRBD1 (5 bases). The CDR3 loop spans 10 amino acids. Trimming shortened V by 6 bases and J by 12 bases, and 14 bases separated the two germline ends. Germline CDR1 SQVTM, CDR2 ANQGSEA. The CDR3, as DNA: TGCAGCGTGGGGCCCCAGCTAGACACCTTC. Translating it yields CSVGPQLDTF.

A remark on this clone: Different DNA sequences within this sample yield the same CDR3. The J gene is TRBJ2-7, the V gene TRBV20-1, with D hard to call. This CDR3 has 11 residues. The V and J ends lost 1 base and 4 bases respectively, with 5 bases between them. The germline V gene has CDR1 DFQATT and CDR2 SNEGSKA (reference sequence). The DNA of the CDR3 is TGCAGTGCTAGAGGTCCGTACGAGCAGTACTTC. Protein product: CSARGPYEQYF.

This rearrangement joins TRBV5-6 to TRBJ2-7; TRBD2 matches 8 bases. The CDR3 is 14 amino acids. V trimming: 3 bases; J trimming: 2 bases; junction bases outside the gene matches: 4. CDR1 is SGHDT, CDR2 YYEEEE, per germline. CDR3 region: CASSYGAGAYEQYF. For the CDR3, the DNA is TGTGCCAGCAGCTATGGAGCGGGGGCCTACGAGCAGTACTTC.

The rearrangement joins TRBV5-5 to TRBJ1-2; no clear D gene. CDR1 and CDR2 from the germline V gene are SGHKS and YYEKEE (reference sequence). This CDR3 comprises 9 residues. Trimming took off 8 bases at V and 6 bases at J, with 5 bases between the two ends. CDR3 sequence: CASLHGYTF. The CDR3 DNA is TGTGCCAGTCTACATGGCTACACCTTC.

The chain combines TRBV5-5 with TRBJ2-7; D gene ambiguous. This CDR3 has 14 residues. The V end was cut by 5 bases, the J end by 7 bases, with 19 bases between. From germline, CDR1 is SGHKS and CDR2 YYEKEE (reference sequence). The DNA of the CDR3 is TGTGCCAGCAGGCCCGGAGCCGCCATGGGGGAGCAGTACTTC. Translating gives CASRPGAAMGEQYF.

V is TRBV5-6 and J is TRBJ1-5; possible D gene TRBD1, 6 bases. Trimming stripped 0 bases from V and 2 bases from J, with 12 bases between. Germline CDR1 SGHDT, CDR2 YYEEEE. CDR3 length: 16 residues. The CDR3 DNA reads as TGTGCCAGCAGCTTGGCGGGGGGGCTGGGCAATCAGCCCCAGCATTTT. It specifies CASSLAGGLGNQPQHF. The entire variable domain, with the rest obtained from reference TRBV5-6 and TRBJ1-5, is as follows: DAGVTQSPTHLIKTRGQQVTLRCSPKSGHDTVSWYQQALGQGPQFIFQYYEEEERQRGNFPDRFSGHQFPNYSSELNVNALLLGDSALYLCASSLAGGLGNQPQHFGDGTRLSIL.

CDR3: CASSHGQETQYF. CDR3 bases: TGCGCCAGCAGCCACGGGCAAGAGACCCAGTACTTC. The J gene is TRBJ2-5, the V gene TRBV4-1; D is ambiguous. The germline CDR1 and CDR2 sequences are MGHRA and YSYEKL. The CDR3 length is 12 residues. V gave up 3 bases and J gave up 2 bases, with 4 bases separating them.

Regarding this clone: Other DNA sequences from this sample encode an identical CDR3 as well. The gene calls are TRBV4-1 and TRBJ2-3; TRBD2 agrees at 11 bases. This CDR3 comprises 15 residues. The junction had 2 bases not matched to a gene; V was cut back by 3 bases and J by 3 bases. Germline V CDR1 and CDR2: MGHRA, YSYEKL. In DNA, the CDR3 is TGCGCCAGCAGCCACCCTAGCGGGGGGACAGATACGCAGTATTTT. It specifies CASSHPSGGTDTQYF.

This clone was counted a few times. The chain joins TRBV6-6 to TRBJ1-6, with 10 nucleotides matching TRBD1. In germline, CDR1 is MNHNY, CDR2 SVGAGI (reference sequence). The CDR3 is made up of 14 amino acids. The trim removed 5 bases at V and 8 bases at J, leaving 3 bases unmatched. CDR3 nucleotides: TGTGCCAGCAGTACCGGACAGGGGGATTCACCCCTCCACTTT. It encodes CASSTGQGDSPLHF.

The genes are TRBV5-1 and TRBJ1-2; 10 nucleotides match TRBD1. There are 17 residues in the CDR3. The J segment lost 2 bases and the V segment lost 3 bases, leaving 10 bases of the junction unmatched. Germline CDR1 is SGHRS and CDR2 is YFSETQ. CDR3 sequence: CASSSIDPGQGNYGYTF. CDR3 DNA sequence: TGCGCCAGCAGCTCCATCGATCCGGGACAGGGGAACTATGGCTACACCTTC.

The chain uses TRBV9 and TRBJ2-7; 8 nucleotides line up with TRBD2. CDR1 is SGDLS and CDR2 is YYNGEE in the germline V gene. J was trimmed by 6 bases and V by 3 bases; bases with no gene match: 8. This CDR3 is built from 14 residues. CDR3 loop: CASSAQRELGEQYF. The CDR3 DNA sequence: TGTGCCAGCAGCGCTCAGCGGGAGCTTGGCGAGCAGTACTTC.

The chain combines TRBV7-6 with TRBJ1-6, with D perhaps TRBD1 (5 bases). Trimming took off 5 bases at V and 13 bases at J, with 12 bases between the two ends. Germline V gives CDR1 SGHVS, CDR2 FNYEAQ. CDR3 length equals 12 residues. This CDR3 is CASSHGEGPLHF. The CDR3 nucleotides are TGTGCCAGCAGCCACGGGGAGGGGCCCCTCCACTTT.

Comments on this clone: This specimen includes other DNA sequences encoding the same CDR3. J is TRBJ2-7 and V is TRBV30; D is ambiguous. Deletions cut 0 bases from V and 5 bases from J, with 5 bases between. There are 11 residues in the CDR3. From germline, CDR1 is GTSNPN and CDR2 SVGIG (reference sequence). In DNA form, the CDR3 reads TGTGCCTGGAGTGTTTTGGACGAGCAGTACTTC. Its protein is CAWSVLDEQYF.